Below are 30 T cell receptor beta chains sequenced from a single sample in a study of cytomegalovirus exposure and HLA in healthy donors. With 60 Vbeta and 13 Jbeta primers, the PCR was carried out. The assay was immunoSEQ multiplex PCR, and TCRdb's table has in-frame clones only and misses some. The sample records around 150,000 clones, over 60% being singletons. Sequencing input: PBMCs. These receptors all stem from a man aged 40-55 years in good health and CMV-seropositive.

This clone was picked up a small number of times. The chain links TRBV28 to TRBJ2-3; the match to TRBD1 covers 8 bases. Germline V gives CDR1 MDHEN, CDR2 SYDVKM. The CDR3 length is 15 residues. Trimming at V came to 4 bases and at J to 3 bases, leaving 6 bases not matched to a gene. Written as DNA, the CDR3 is TGTGCCAGCAGTTCGAGGACAGGGAAGACAGATACGCAGTATTTT. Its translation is CASSSRTGKTDTQYF.

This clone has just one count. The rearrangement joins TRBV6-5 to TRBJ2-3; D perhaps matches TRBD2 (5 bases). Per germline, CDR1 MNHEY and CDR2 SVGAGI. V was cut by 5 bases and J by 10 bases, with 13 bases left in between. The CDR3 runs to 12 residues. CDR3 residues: CASSAERAPQYF. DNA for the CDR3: TGTGCCAGCAGTGCGGAGAGGGCCCCGCAGTATTTT.

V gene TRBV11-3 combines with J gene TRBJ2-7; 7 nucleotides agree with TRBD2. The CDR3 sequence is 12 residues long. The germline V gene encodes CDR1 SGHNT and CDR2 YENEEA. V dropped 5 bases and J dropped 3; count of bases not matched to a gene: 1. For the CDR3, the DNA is TGTGCCAGCAGCCCGGGGGGCTACGAGCAGTACTTC. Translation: CASSPGGYEQYF.

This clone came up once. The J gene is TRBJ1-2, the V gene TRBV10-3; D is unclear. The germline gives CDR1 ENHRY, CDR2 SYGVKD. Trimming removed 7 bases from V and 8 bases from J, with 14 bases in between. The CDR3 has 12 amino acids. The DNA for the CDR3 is TGTGCCATCAAGGCTGGATGGGCCGGCTACACCTTC. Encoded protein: CAIKAGWAGYTF.

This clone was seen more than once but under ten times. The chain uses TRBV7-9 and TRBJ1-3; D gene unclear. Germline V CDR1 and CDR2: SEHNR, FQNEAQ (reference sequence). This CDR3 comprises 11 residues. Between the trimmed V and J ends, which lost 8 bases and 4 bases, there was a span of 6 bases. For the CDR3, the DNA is TGTGCCAGCGGGGAGGGAAACACCATATATTTT. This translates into CASGEGNTIYF. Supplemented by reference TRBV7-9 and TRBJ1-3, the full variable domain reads DTGVSQNPRHKITKRGQNVTFRCDPISEHNRLYWYRQTLGQGPEFLTYFQNEAQLEKSRLLSDRFSAERPKGSFSTLEIQRTEQGDSAMYLCASGEGNTIYFGEGSWLTVV.

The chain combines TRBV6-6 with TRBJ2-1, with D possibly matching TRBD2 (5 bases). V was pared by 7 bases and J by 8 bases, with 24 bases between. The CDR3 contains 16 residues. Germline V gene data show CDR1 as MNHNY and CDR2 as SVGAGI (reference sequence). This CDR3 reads CASTSLGGIRGDEQFF. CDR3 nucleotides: TGTGCCAGCACCTCCCTCGGAGGTATTAGAGGCGATGAGCAGTTCTTC.

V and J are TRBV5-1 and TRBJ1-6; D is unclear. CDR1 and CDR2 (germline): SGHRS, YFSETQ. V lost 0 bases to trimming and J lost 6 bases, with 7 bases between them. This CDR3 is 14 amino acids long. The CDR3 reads CASSLGSVNSPLHF. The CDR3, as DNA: TGCGCCAGCAGCTTGGGCAGCGTTAATTCACCCCTCCACTTT.

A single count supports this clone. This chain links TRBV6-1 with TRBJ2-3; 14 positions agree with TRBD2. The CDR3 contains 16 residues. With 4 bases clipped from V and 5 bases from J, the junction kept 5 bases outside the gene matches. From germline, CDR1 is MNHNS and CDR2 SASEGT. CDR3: CASSGLAGGRRDTQYF. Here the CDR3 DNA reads TGTGCCAGCAGTGGACTAGCGGGAGGGCGAAGAGATACGCAGTATTTT.

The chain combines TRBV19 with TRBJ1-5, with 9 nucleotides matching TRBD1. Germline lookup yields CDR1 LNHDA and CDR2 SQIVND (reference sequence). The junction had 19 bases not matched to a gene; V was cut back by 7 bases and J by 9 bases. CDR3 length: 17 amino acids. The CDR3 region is CASTRRLNDRGGPPQHF. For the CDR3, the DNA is TGTGCCAGTACGCGCCGTTTGAATGACAGGGGGGGTCCGCCCCAGCATTTT.

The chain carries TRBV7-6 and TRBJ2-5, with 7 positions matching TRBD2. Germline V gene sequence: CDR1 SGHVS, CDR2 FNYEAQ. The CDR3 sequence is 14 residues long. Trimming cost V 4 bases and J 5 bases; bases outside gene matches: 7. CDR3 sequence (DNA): TGTGCCAGCAGCTACAGCGGGGAGATGGAGACCCAGTACTTC. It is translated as CASSYSGEMETQYF.

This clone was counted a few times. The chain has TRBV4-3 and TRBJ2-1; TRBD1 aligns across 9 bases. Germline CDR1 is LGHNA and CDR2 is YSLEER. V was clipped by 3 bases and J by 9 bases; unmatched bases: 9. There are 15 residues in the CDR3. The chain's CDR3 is CASSQAGTGYGEQFF. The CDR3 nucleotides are TGCGCCAGCAGCCAGGCCGGGACAGGGTATGGTGAGCAGTTCTTC.

This chain's CDR3 is CTSSRNTSGGASPHNEQFF. DNA for the CDR3: TGCACCAGCAGCCGTAATACTAGCGGGGGGGCGTCCCCTCACAATGAGCAGTTCTTC. This chain links TRBV1 with TRBJ2-1; TRBD2 is taken as the D call from the table, unchecked against the DNA. TRBV1 is termed a pseudogene. CDR3 length: 19 amino acids.

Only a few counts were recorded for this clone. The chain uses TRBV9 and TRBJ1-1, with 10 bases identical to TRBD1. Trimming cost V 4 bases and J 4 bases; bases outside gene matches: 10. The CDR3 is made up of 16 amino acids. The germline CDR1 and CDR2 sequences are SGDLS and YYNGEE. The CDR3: CASSKTGGLGLTEAFF. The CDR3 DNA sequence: TGTGCCAGCAGCAAGACAGGGGGCTTGGGGCTCACTGAAGCTTTCTTT.

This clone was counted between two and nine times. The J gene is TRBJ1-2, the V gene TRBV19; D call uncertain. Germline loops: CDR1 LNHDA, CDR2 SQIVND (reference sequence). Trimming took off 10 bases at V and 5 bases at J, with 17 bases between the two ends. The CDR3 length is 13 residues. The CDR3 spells CAKHGFRGYGYTF. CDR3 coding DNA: TGTGCCAAACACGGGTTTCGGGGATATGGCTACACCTTC.

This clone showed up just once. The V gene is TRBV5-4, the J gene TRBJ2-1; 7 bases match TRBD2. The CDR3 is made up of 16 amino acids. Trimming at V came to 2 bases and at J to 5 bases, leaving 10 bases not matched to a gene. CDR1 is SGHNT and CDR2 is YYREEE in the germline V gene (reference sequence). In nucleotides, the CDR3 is TGTGCCAGCAGCTTAGGTGGGGGGGTAATTAACAATGAGCAGTTCTTC. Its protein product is CASSLGGGVINNEQFF. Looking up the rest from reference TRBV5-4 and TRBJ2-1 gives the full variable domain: ETGVTQSPTHLIKTRGQQVTLRCSSQSGHNTVSWYQQALGQGPQFIFQYYREEENGRGNFPPRFSGLQFPNYSSELNVNALELDDSALYLCASSLGGGVINNEQFFGPGTRLTVL.

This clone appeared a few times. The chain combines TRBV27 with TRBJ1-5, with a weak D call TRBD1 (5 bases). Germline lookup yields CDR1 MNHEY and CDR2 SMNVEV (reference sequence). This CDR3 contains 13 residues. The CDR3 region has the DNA TGTGCAAGCGGCGGGGGGTCTAATCAGCCCCAGCATTTT. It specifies CASGGGSNQPQHF.

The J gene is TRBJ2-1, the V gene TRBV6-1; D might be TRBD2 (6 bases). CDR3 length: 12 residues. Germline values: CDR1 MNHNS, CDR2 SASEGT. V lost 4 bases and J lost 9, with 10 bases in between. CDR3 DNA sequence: TGTGCCAGCAGTGCCGGACTATTTGAGCAGTTCTTC. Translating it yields CASSAGLFEQFF.

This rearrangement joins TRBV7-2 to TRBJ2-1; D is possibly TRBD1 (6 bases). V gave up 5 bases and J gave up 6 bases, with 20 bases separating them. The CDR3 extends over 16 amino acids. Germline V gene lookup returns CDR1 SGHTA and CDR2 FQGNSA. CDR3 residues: CASSRGGPPPANEQFF. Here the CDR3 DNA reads TGTGCCAGCAGCCGAGGGGGTCCTCCCCCAGCCAATGAGCAGTTCTTC.

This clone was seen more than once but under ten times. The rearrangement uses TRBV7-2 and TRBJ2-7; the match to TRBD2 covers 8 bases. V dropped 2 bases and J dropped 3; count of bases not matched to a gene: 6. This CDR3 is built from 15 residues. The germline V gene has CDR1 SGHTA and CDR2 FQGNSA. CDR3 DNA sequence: TGTGCCAGCAGCTTAAGGGGGACTAGTAACTACGAGCAGTACTTC. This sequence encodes CASSLRGTSNYEQYF.

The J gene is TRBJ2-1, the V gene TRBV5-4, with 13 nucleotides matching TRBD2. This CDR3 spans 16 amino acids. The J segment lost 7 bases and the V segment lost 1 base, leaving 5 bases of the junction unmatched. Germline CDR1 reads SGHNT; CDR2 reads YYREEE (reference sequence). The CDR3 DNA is TGTGCCAGCAGCTTGTTAGGACTAGCGGGGGAGAATGAGCAGTTCTTC. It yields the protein CASSLLGLAGENEQFF.

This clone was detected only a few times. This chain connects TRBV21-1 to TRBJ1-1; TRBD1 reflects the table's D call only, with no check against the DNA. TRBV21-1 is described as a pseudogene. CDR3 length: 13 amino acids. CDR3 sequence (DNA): TGTGCCAGCAGCCTCCCTACGGACAGTACAGCTTTCTTT. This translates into CASSLPTDSTAFF.

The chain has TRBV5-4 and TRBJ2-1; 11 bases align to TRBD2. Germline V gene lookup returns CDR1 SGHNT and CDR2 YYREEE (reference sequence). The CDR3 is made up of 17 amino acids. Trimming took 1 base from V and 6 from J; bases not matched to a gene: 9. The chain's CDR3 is CASSLPLAGVVGNEQFF. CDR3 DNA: TGTGCCAGCAGCTTGCCACTAGCGGGAGTAGTTGGCAATGAGCAGTTCTTC.

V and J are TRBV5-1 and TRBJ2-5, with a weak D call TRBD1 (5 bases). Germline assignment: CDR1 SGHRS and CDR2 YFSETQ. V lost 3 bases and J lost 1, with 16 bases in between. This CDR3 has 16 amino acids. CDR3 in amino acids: CASSSPGWDFQETQYF. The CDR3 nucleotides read TGCGCCAGCAGCTCCCCAGGGTGGGATTTCCAAGAGACCCAGTACTTC.

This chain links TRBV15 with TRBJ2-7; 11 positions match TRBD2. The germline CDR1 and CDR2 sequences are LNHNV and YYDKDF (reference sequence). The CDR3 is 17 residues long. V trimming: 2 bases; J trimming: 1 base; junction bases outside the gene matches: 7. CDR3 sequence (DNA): TGTGCCACCAGCAGAATACAACTAGCGGGAGTTTCCTACGAGCAGTACTTC. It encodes CATSRIQLAGVSYEQYF.

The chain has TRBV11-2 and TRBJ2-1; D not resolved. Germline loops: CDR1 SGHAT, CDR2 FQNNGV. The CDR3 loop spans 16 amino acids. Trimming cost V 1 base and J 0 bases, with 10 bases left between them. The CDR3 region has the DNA TGTGCCAGCAGCTTAGTGCGCGGTAACTCCTACAATGAGCAGTTCTTC. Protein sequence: CASSLVRGNSYNEQFF.

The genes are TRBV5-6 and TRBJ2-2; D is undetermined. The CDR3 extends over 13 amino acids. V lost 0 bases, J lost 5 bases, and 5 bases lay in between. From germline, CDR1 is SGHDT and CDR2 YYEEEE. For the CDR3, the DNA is TGTGCCAGCAGCTTGGTACGGACCGGGGAGCTGTTTTTT. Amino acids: CASSLVRTGELFF.

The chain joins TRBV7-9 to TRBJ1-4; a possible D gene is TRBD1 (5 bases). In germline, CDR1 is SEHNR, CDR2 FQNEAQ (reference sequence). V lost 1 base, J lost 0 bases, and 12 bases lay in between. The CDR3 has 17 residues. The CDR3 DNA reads TGTGCCAGCAGCTTAGGACAGAGAGTTGCAACTAATGAAAAACTGTTTTTT. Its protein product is CASSLGQRVATNEKLFF.

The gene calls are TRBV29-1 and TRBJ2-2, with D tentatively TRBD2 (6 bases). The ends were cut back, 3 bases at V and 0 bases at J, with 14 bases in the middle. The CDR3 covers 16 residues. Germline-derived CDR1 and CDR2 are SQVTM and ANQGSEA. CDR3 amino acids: CSVEPRGGSNTGELFF. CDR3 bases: TGCAGCGTTGAGCCAAGGGGAGGATCGAACACCGGGGAGCTGTTTTTT.

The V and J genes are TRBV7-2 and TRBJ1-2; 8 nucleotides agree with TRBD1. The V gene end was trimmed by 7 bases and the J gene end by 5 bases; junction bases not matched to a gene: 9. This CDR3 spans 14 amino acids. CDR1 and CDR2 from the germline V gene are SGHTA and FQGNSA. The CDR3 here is CASTPGTGWYGYTF. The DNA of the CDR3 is TGTGCCAGCACCCCCGGGACAGGCTGGTATGGCTACACCTTC.

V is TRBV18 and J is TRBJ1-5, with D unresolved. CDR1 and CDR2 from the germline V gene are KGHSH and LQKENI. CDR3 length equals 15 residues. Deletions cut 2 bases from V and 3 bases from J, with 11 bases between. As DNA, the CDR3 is TGTGCCAGCTCACCAGCGACAAGGATCAATCAGCCCCAGCATTTT. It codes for CASSPATRINQPQHF.